The rows below give T cell receptor beta chains drawn from one sample of a study of T cell responses to AZD1222 COVID-19 vaccine. Clones were read by immunoSEQ multiplex PCR, and TCRdb kept only the in-frame ones, dropping some. The data show tens of thousands of clones, with 89% seen just once and 9.3% held by the top ten. The source was peripheral blood, collected 28 days after the second AZD1222 dose. The receptor set was obtained from an adult who received the AZD1222 COVID-19 vaccine. Both conserved end residues are part of each CDR3. D genes are given only for firm matches. Size is omitted from some rows. Given values are once, few, many or a class for expanded clones.

v_gene: TRBV5-5
j_gene: TRBJ2-1
abundance: .
d_gene: .
CDR3aa: CASSLEGLLNEQFF
CDR3nt: TGTGCCAGCAGCTTGGAAGGCCTCCTCAATGAGCAGTTCTTC

v_gene: TRBV3-1/TRBV3-2
j_gene: TRBJ2-1
abundance: .
d_gene: TRBD2
CDR3aa: CASSPGLAGVWEQFF
CDR3nt: TGTGCCAGCAGCCCCGGACTAGCGGGAGTATGGGAGCAGTTCTTC

v_gene: TRBV14
j_gene: TRBJ1-3
abundance: .
d_gene: .
CDR3aa: CASSQNSRGNTIYF
CDR3nt: TGTGCCAGCAGCCAAAACAGCCGTGGAAACACCATATATTTT

v_gene: TRBV9
j_gene: TRBJ2-7
abundance: .
d_gene: .
CDR3aa: CASSIGGASYEQYF
CDR3nt: TGTGCCAGCAGCATAGGAGGGGCTAGCTACGAGCAGTACTTC

v_gene: TRBV15
j_gene: TRBJ1-5
abundance: .
d_gene: TRBD1
CDR3aa: CATSVTGTGGAMGNQPQHF
CDR3nt: TGTGCCACCAGCGTAACCGGGACAGGGGGAGCAATGGGCAATCAGCCCCAGCATTTT

v_gene: TRBV5-5
j_gene: TRBJ2-7
abundance: .
d_gene: .
CDR3aa: CASSLGLYEQYF
CDR3nt: TGTGCCAGCAGCTTGGGCCTTTACGAGCAGTACTTC

v_gene: TRBV18
j_gene: TRBJ1-5
abundance: .
d_gene: TRBD1
CDR3aa: CASSKGDSSNQPQHF
CDR3nt: TGTGCCAGCTCAAAAGGGGACAGTAGCAATCAGCCCCAGCATTTT

v_gene: TRBV5-5
j_gene: TRBJ1-3
abundance: .
d_gene: TRBD1
CDR3aa: CASSLAGQGSGNTIYF
CDR3nt: TGTGCCAGCAGCTTGGCGGGACAGGGCTCTGGAAACACCATATATTTT

v_gene: TRBV27
j_gene: TRBJ1-4
abundance: .
d_gene: TRBD1
CDR3aa: CASRTGPGNEKLFF
CDR3nt: TGTGCCAGCAGGACAGGGCCGGGTAATGAAAAACTGTTTTTT

v_gene: TRBV5-1
j_gene: TRBJ2-4
abundance: .
d_gene: .
CDR3aa: CASSLAAGPSSKNIQYF
CDR3nt: TGCGCCAGCAGCTTGGCAGCAGGCCCGTCTTCCAAAAACATTCAGTACTTC

v_gene: TRBV19
j_gene: TRBJ1-1
abundance: .
d_gene: .
CDR3aa: CASSIGGPNTEAFF
CDR3nt: TGTGCCAGTAGTATAGGGGGGCCGAACACTGAAGCTTTCTTT

v_gene: TRBV3-1/TRBV3-2
j_gene: TRBJ1-1
abundance: once
d_gene: .
CDR3aa: CASSLSDYSEAFF
CDR3nt: TGTGCCAGCAGCCTATCAGATTACTCTGAAGCTTTCTTT

v_gene: TRBV19
j_gene: TRBJ2-2
abundance: .
d_gene: .
CDR3aa: CASSNRGTYTGELFF
CDR3nt: TGTGCCAGTAGTAACCGAGGGACATACACCGGGGAGCTGTTTTTT

v_gene: TRBV27
j_gene: TRBJ1-2
abundance: .
d_gene: .
CDR3aa: CASSFPSGYGYTF
CDR3nt: TGTGCCAGCAGTTTCCCATCAGGCTATGGCTACACCTTC

v_gene: TRBV7-9
j_gene: TRBJ1-1
abundance: .
d_gene: .
CDR3aa: CASSLQTEAFF
CDR3nt: TGTGCCAGCAGCCTCCAGACTGAAGCTTTCTTT

v_gene: TRBV19
j_gene: TRBJ2-7
abundance: .
d_gene: TRBD2
CDR3aa: CATSTSGYSYEQYF
CDR3nt: TGTGCCACCTCGACTAGCGGGTACTCCTACGAGCAGTACTTC